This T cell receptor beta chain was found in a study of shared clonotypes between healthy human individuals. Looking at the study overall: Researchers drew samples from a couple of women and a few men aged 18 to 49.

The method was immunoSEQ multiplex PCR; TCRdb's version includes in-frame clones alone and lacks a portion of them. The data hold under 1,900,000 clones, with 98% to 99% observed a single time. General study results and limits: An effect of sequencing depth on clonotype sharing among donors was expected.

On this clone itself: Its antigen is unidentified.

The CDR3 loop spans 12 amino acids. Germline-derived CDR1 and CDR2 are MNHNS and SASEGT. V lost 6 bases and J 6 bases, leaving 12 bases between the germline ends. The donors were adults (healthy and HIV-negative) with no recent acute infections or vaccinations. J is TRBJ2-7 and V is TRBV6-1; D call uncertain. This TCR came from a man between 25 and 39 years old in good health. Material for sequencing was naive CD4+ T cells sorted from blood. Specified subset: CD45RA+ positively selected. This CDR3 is CASSPLVTEQYF. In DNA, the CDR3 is TGTGCCAGCAGCCCCCTTGTGACCGAGCAGTACTTC.